The entry below gives a single T cell receptor beta chain sequence along with its context. The antigen remains undetermined. The germline V gene encodes CDR1 SGHDT and CDR2 YYEEEE. The CDR3 is 15 residues long. Trimming took 4 bases from V and 5 from J, leaving 15 bases between them. These data are taken from a study of cytomegalovirus exposure and HLA in healthy donors. Findings and caveats of the study: Most TCR sequences proved rare, with some public TCRs found in many donors. Listed as cytomegalovirus-associated were 164 TCR beta chains.

Generated by immunoSEQ multiplex PCR, the TCRdb table keeps only in-frame clones and is missing some. The table has about 160,000 clones, approximately 87% seen once. This receptor was identified in a woman aged 30 to 39 in good health and CMV-seronegative. The V call is TRBV5-6, the J call TRBJ2-2, with D hard to call. Sequenced sample: PBMCs. This CDR3 is CASSPPGGETGELFF. DNA for the CDR3: TGTGCCAGCAGCCCCCCCGGTGGGGAAACCGGGGAGCTGTTTTTT. Complete variable domain (other parts from reference TRBV5-6 and TRBJ2-2): DAGVTQSPTHLIKTRGQQVTLRCSPKSGHDTVSWYQQALGQGPQFIFQYYEEEERQRGNFPDRFSGHQFPNYSSELNVNALLLGDSALYLCASSPPGGETGELFFGEGSRLTVL.